This note documents a single T cell receptor beta chain sequence. These data come from a study of shared clonotypes between healthy human individuals. The table came from immunoSEQ multiplex PCR; TCRdb's copy has only in-frame clones and leaves some out. The sample has roughly 2.5 million clones, more than 90% seen once. The CDR3 sequence is 13 residues long. Germline V lookup: CDR1 SEHNR, CDR2 FQNEAQ (reference sequence). V shed 4 bases and J shed 6 bases, with 10 bases lying between them. Sequencing input: naive CD4+ T cells sorted from blood. Subset indicated: CD45RA+ positively selected. The gene calls are TRBV7-9 and TRBJ2-1; TRBD1 might be the D (6 bases). The clonotype comes from a man aged 18 to 30 in good health. CDR3 DNA: TGTGCCAGCAGCTCGGACAGAACCAATGAGCAGTTCTTC. Its protein product is CASSSDRTNEQFF. Looking up the rest from reference TRBV7-9 and TRBJ2-1 gives the full variable domain: DTGVSQNPRHKITKRGQNVTFRCDPISEHNRLYWYRQTLGQGPEFLTYFQNEAQLEKSRLLSDRFSAERPKGSFSTLEIQRTEQGDSAMYLCASSSDRTNEQFFGPGTRLTVL.